This T cell receptor beta chain was captured in a study of T cell responses to AZD1222 COVID-19 vaccine. The CDR3 has 14 amino acids. Germline loops: CDR1 MNHEY, CDR2 SMNVEV (reference sequence). V was clipped by 3 bases and J by 10 bases, with 13 bases between them. Clones were sequenced by immunoSEQ multiplex PCR, and TCRdb holds only the in-frame ones, with some missing. The data show about 190,000 clones, 85% to 95% seen once. The chain is built from TRBV27 and TRBJ1-6; weak D call: TRBD1 (5 bases). Source: peripheral blood, taken on day 0 of AZD1222 vaccination. This receptor was identified in an adult in good health. CDR3 protein: CASSFQTVYSPLHF. CDR3 nucleotides: TGTGCCAGCAGTTTCCAGACAGTGTACTCACCCCTCCACTTT.